These 8 T cell receptor beta chains were all obtained from the same sample, sequenced in a study of control samples from healthy donors and cancer patients. The repertoire was sequenced with immunoSEQ multiplex PCR; TCRdb's copy has only in-frame clones and lacks some. In the table there are some 120,000 clones, 93% of which are singletons. The sequenced sample was blood. These receptors all stem from a man aged 30-40 years in good health.

This chain connects TRBV5-6 to TRBJ2-5, with D unclear. The V gene's germline CDR1 is SGHDT and CDR2 YYEEEE. V gave up 1 base and J gave up 5 bases, with 9 bases separating them. The CDR3 is 13 amino acids. CDR3 coding DNA: TGTGCCAGCAGCTTGTTTAAAGGGGAGACCCAGTACTTC. Translation: CASSLFKGETQYF.

This chain joins TRBV28 and TRBJ1-5; D is unclear. The CDR3 totals 15 residues. V was trimmed by 3 bases and J by 0 bases, leaving 9 bases between them. Germline lookup yields CDR1 MDHEN and CDR2 SYDVKM. Here the CDR3 reads CASSFLGSSNQPQHF. CDR3 nucleotides: TGTGCCAGCAGTTTCCTGGGATCTAGCAATCAGCCCCAGCATTTT.

The V and J genes are TRBV10-2 and TRBJ2-1; possible D gene TRBD2, 5 bases. This CDR3 is 15 amino acids long. Germline loops: CDR1 WSHSY, CDR2 SAAADI. Trimming took off 3 bases at V and 5 bases at J, with 14 bases between the two ends. The CDR3 loop reads CASSDPVGGHNEQFF. The DNA of the CDR3 is TGCGCCAGCAGTGATCCGGTCGGAGGTCACAATGAGCAGTTCTTC.

The chain is built from TRBV9 and TRBJ2-1; 7 bases fit TRBD1. The germline V gene has CDR1 SGDLS and CDR2 YYNGEE. This CDR3 contains 17 residues. V lost 3 bases and J lost 0; bases outside the gene matches: 9. CDR3 sequence: CASSADRVTLSYNEQFF. The CDR3 DNA reads TGTGCCAGCAGCGCCGACAGGGTGACGCTCTCCTACAATGAGCAGTTCTTC.

V gene TRBV2 combines with J gene TRBJ2-7; possible D gene TRBD2, 6 bases. The V gene's germline CDR1 is SNHLY and CDR2 FYNNEI. V was cut by 8 bases and J by 0 bases, with 8 bases left in between. CDR3 size: 12 residues. CDR3 region: CASGRLSYEQYF. The CDR3 DNA reads as TGTGCCAGCGGGAGGCTCTCCTACGAGCAGTACTTC.

The chain couples TRBV21-1 to TRBJ2-3; the table assigns TRBD1, which was not confirmed against the DNA. TRBV21-1 is an annotated pseudogene. CDR3 length: 17 amino acids. In DNA, the CDR3 is TGTGCCAGCAGCAAAGGTCGGACAGGATGCCACACAGATACGCAGTATTTT. As protein: CASSKGRTGCHTDTQYF.

The chain joins TRBV7-6 to TRBJ2-3; D remains unclear. The CDR3 has 13 residues. Germline-derived CDR1 and CDR2 are SGHVS and FNYEAQ. V lost 1 base and J lost 5, with 7 bases in between. The CDR3 sequence: CASSLGLEDTQYF. CDR3 in DNA: TGTGCCAGCAGCTTAGGCTTGGAAGATACGCAGTATTTT.

The genes are TRBV6-5 and TRBJ2-5, with D perhaps matching TRBD1 (6 bases). Trimming cost V 8 bases and J 7 bases, with 20 bases left between them. This CDR3 has 14 amino acids. In germline, CDR1 is MNHEY, CDR2 SVGAGI. The CDR3 sequence is CASQPSQGQRTQYF. CDR3 sequence (DNA): TGTGCCAGCCAACCGTCCCAGGGACAACGGACCCAGTACTTC.